This T cell receptor beta chain was sequenced for a study of T-cell memory formation after mild COVID-19. Study results and caveats: Clonal second-wave expansions that peaked on day 37 had unconfirmed SARS-CoV-2 specificity. Pre-infection memory harbored some responding clones, suggesting cross-reactive memory joined. Among CD4+ contracting clones, most were CM and EM, and CD8+ ones EMRA.

One entry per CDR3 protein results from TCRdb running MiXCR on the 5' RACE reads. The sample lists approximately 250,000 distinct CDR3 sequences, approximately 16% occurring once. V gave up 3 bases and J gave up 5 bases; unmatched junction bases: 8. The CDR3 spans 15 residues. Germline CDR1 is SGHTA and CDR2 is FQGNSA. With respect to this clonotype: Its antigen is not identified.

The clonotype comes from a man younger than 30 who had mild COVID-19 (a few samples of this study predate the infection). Cell type and time point are not known. The sample consisted of PBMCs or a T cell subset sorted from them (not recorded which). The rearrangement links TRBV7-2 to TRBJ2-5; the match to TRBD2 covers 8 bases. CDR3 region: CASSFGGRGAETQYF. CDR3 bases: TGTGCCAGCAGCTTTGGCGGGCGGGGGGCGGAGACCCAGTACTTC.